This T cell receptor beta chain appears in the sequencing data of a study of identical twins. Study findings and constraints: Diverse VJ usage suggested most zero-insertion clonotypes were not invariant T cells. Cord blood beta clonotypes present at high abundance carried fewer insertions; no such pattern appeared in memory repertoires.

Regarding this clonotype: Its specificity is unknown.

Germline assignment: CDR1 MNHNY and CDR2 SVGAGI (reference sequence). Trimming cost V 6 bases and J 1 base; bases outside gene matches: 7. The CDR3 loop spans 15 amino acids. TCRdb re-called the 5' RACE reads through MiXCR, storing one row per CDR3 protein. Of around 1.7 million distinct CDR3 sequences listed, 32% are singletons. The rearrangement joins TRBV6-6 to TRBJ1-1, with 8 bases that match TRBD1. The TCR originated in a newborn girl in good health. The sequencing input was cord blood. CDR3 residues: CASSTLDRGNTEAFF. The CDR3 bases are TGTGCCAGCAGCACCCTAGACAGGGGGAACACTGAAGCTTTCTTT.